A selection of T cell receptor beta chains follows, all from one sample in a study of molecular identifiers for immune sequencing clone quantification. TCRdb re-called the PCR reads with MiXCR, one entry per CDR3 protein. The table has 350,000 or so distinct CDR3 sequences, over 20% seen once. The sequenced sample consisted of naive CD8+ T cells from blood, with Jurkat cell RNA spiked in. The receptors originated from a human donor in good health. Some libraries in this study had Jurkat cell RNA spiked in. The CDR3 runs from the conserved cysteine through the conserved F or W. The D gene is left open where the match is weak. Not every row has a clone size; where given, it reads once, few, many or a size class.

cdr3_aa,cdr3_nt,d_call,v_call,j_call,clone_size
CASSATQNPEAFF,TGTGCCAGCAGCGCAACACAAAACCCTGAAGCTTTCTTT,-,TRBV11-2,TRBJ1-1,-
CASFGTSGGAQEQFF,TGTGCCAGCTTTGGGACTAGCGGGGGGGCACAAGAGCAGTTCTTC,TRBD2,TRBV7-9,TRBJ2-1,-
CASRPGQGSPHEQYF,TGTGCCAGCAGGCCGGGGCAGGGGAGTCCCCACGAGCAGTACTTC,-,TRBV2,TRBJ2-7,-
CAWSEAGLGTEAFF,TGTGCCTGGAGTGAGGCCGGCTTGGGCACTGAAGCTTTCTTT,-,TRBV30,TRBJ1-1,many
CASSSQGAFSEAFF,TGCGCCAGCAGCTCACAGGGGGCCTTCTCTGAAGCTTTCTTT,TRBD1,TRBV4-1,TRBJ1-1,many
CASSQFTTTEAFF,TGTGCCAGCAGCCAATTTACAACCACTGAAGCTTTCTTT,-,TRBV6-2/TRBV6-3,TRBJ1-1,few
CASSQDVSWNIQYF,TGTGCCAGCAGCCAAGATGTTTCGTGGAACATTCAGTACTTC,-,TRBV3-1,TRBJ2-4,many
CSVLTSASYNEQFF,TGCAGCGTTTTAACTAGCGCCTCCTACAATGAGCAGTTCTTC,TRBD2,TRBV29-1,TRBJ2-1,-
CASSFPGNTGELFF,TGTGCCAGCAGCTTCCCGGGGAACACCGGGGAGCTGTTTTTT,-,TRBV7-9,TRBJ2-2,many
CASSLNSPPDTQYF,TGTGCCAGCAGTTTAAATTCTCCCCCAGATACGCAGTATTTT,-,TRBV27,TRBJ2-3,many
CASSLGPWDTEAFF,TGTGCCAGCAGCTTGGGGCCATGGGACACTGAAGCTTTCTTT,-,TRBV5-3,TRBJ1-1,few
CASSEGTSETYEQYF,TGTGCCAGCAGCGAAGGGACTAGCGAAACCTACGAGCAGTACTTC,TRBD2,TRBV9,TRBJ2-7,many
CASSLSGVTGPEQFF,TGTGCCAGCAGCTTATCCGGGGTTACTGGGCCTGAGCAGTTCTTC,-,TRBV7-9,TRBJ2-1,many
CASSLEDRVVEQYF,TGTGCCAGCAGCTTGGAAGACAGGGTAGTCGAGCAGTACTTC,TRBD1,TRBV5-4,TRBJ2-7,few
CATSRDRTANYGYTF,TGTGCCACCAGCAGAGATCGGACAGCTAACTATGGCTACACCTTC,-,TRBV15,TRBJ1-2,-
CASSLGAGGPPEQYF,TGTGCCAGCAGCTTAGGGGCGGGAGGGCCTCCCGAGCAGTACTTC,TRBD2,TRBV13,TRBJ2-7,-
CASSSASGGETQYF,TGTGCCAGCAGCTCAGCTAGCGGGGGGGAGACCCAGTACTTC,TRBD2,TRBV7-9,TRBJ2-5,many
CATSDFHTDTQYF,TGTGCCACCAGTGATTTCCACACAGATACGCAGTATTTT,-,TRBV24-1,TRBJ2-3,many
CASSPFGGLNQPQHF,TGTGCCAGCTCACCATTCGGGGGGCTTAATCAGCCCCAGCATTTT,-,TRBV18,TRBJ1-5,-
CAGSYSRGSNRPQHF,TGTGCCGGCAGTTACTCAAGGGGGAGCAATCGGCCCCAGCATTTT,-,TRBV6-2/TRBV6-3,TRBJ1-5,-
CASSELQGFNEQYF,TGCGCCAGCAGTGAGTTACAGGGATTCAACGAGCAGTACTTC,-,TRBV10-1,TRBJ2-7,-
CASGYTGELFF,TGTGCCAGCGGGTACACCGGGGAGCTGTTTTTT,-,TRBV11-1,TRBJ2-2,-
CAIEGGGVTEAFF,TGTGCCATCGAGGGGGGGGGCGTCACTGAAGCTTTCTTT,-,TRBV7-9,TRBJ1-1,many
CASSASGRELVEQYF,TGTGCCAGCAGCGCTAGCGGGAGAGAACTCGTAGAGCAGTACTTC,TRBD2,TRBV9,TRBJ2-7,few
CASSQIALAPADTQYF,TGTGCCAGCAGCCAAATCGCCCTAGCGCCCGCCGATACGCAGTATTTT,-,TRBV9,TRBJ2-3,many
CSARDQLAGDTGELFF,TGCAGTGCTAGAGATCAACTAGCGGGAGACACCGGGGAGCTGTTTTTT,TRBD2,TRBV20-1,TRBJ2-2,-
CSARTRTGPYEQYF,TGCAGTGCTAGAACCAGGACGGGGCCCTACGAGCAGTACTTC,-,TRBV20-1,TRBJ2-7,few
CASSQGWLAGVYEQYF,TGCGCCAGCAGCCAAGGTTGGCTAGCGGGGGTCTACGAGCAGTACTTC,TRBD2,TRBV4-3,TRBJ2-7,many
CASSPGTGATGELFF,TGTGCCAGCAGCCCCGGGACAGGGGCCACCGGGGAGCTGTTTTTT,TRBD1,TRBV7-7,TRBJ2-2,many
CASSLWGPTNGYTF,TGTGCCAGCAGCTTGTGGGGACCAACGAATGGCTACACCTTC,-,TRBV5-5,TRBJ1-2,many
CASSQETSGRVTNTGELFF,TGCGCCAGCAGCCAAGAAACTAGCGGGAGGGTAACGAACACCGGGGAGCTGTTTTTT,TRBD2,TRBV4-3,TRBJ2-2,many
CASSLVYGSYEQYF,TGTGCCAGCAGCTTAGTTTATGGTTCCTACGAGCAGTACTTC,-,TRBV7-2,TRBJ2-7,many
CASSASSGLTDTQYF,TGTGCCAGCAGCGCTTCGAGCGGGCTCACAGATACGCAGTATTTT,-,TRBV12-3/TRBV12-4,TRBJ2-3,many
CASSQEGETDYGYTF,TGTGCCAGCAGCCAAGAGGGCGAGACAGACTATGGCTACACCTTC,-,TRBV3-1,TRBJ1-2,many
CASSETAIREKLFF,TGTGCCAGCAGCGAGACAGCGATACGTGAAAAACTGTTTTTT,-,TRBV9,TRBJ1-4,-
CASSPGGSADTQYF,TGTGCCAGCAGCCCCGGGGGCTCCGCAGATACGCAGTATTTT,-,TRBV9,TRBJ2-3,many
CASSSLGTANTGELFF,TGTGCCAGCAGCTCCTTGGGGACAGCGAACACCGGGGAGCTGTTTTTT,TRBD1,TRBV3-1,TRBJ2-2,many